These T cell receptor beta chains were read from a single sample in a study of STAT5B mutations in CD4+ large granular lymphocyte leukemia. Assay: immunoSEQ multiplex PCR; the TCRdb copy retains only in-frame clones and omits some. The profile shows about 8,400 clones, roughly 86% of them singletons. The sample comprised PBMCs. The source is a woman between 65 and 79 years old with CD4+ T-cell large granular lymphocyte leukemia. The CDR3 runs from the conserved cysteine through the conserved F or W. D genes are given only for firm matches. A clone size is listed for some rows: how often the clone was seen (once, few, many), or a class if it is expanded.

J gene | D gene | V gene | clone size | CDR3 protein | CDR3 DNA
TRBJ2-5 | NA | TRBV25-1 | NA | CASSGGEGRETQYF | TGTGCCAGCAGTGGGGGAGAGGGGCGGGAGACCCAGTACTTC
TRBJ2-4 | TRBD1 | TRBV19 | NA | CASSTGQGKGVLAKNIQYF | TGTGCCAGTAGTACAGGACAGGGGAAGGGGGTTTTAGCCAAAAACATTCAGTACTTC
TRBJ2-1 | TRBD2 | TRBV7-9 | NA | CASSLGGWGYNEQFF | TGTGCCAGCAGCTTGGGGGGGTGGGGGTACAATGAGCAGTTCTTC
TRBJ1-6 | NA | TRBV7-6 | NA | CASSPSTGSYNSPLHF | TGTGCCAGCAGCCCGTCTACAGGGAGCTATAATTCACCCCTCCACTTT
TRBJ2-5 | NA | TRBV19 | NA | CASSIGLEFLETQYF | TGTGCCAGTAGTATTGGATTGGAGTTTCTAGAGACCCAGTACTTC
TRBJ2-7 | NA | TRBV19 | NA | CASTQGDRNTYEQYF | TGTGCCAGTACCCAGGGAGACAGAAATACCTACGAGCAGTACTTC
TRBJ1-1 | TRBD1 | TRBV10-2 | NA | CASSAQGAGLTEAFF | TGCGCCAGCAGTGCCCAGGGGGCAGGGCTCACTGAAGCTTTCTTT
TRBJ2-1 | NA | TRBV18 | NA | CASSPDNENEQFF | TGTGCCAGCTCACCCGACAATGAGAATGAGCAGTTCTTC
TRBJ2-1 | TRBD2 | TRBV7-2 | once | CASSLRSGGANEQFF | TGTGCCAGCAGCCTCAGGAGCGGGGGGGCGAATGAGCAGTTCTTC
TRBJ1-1 | NA | TRBV7-8 | once | CASSSVSGLKAEAFF | TGTGCCAGCAGCTCCGTCTCGGGGTTGAAGGCTGAAGCTTTCTTT
TRBJ1-1 | NA | TRBV6-1 | NA | CASSAQGSTEAFF | TGTGCCAGCAGTGCCCAGGGCTCCACTGAAGCTTTCTTT
TRBJ2-5 | NA | TRBV4-1 | NA | CASSQASMGRGETQYF | TGCGCCAGCAGCCAAGCATCGATGGGACGAGGAGAGACCCAGTACTTC
TRBJ1-1 | NA | TRBV7-2 | NA | CASSLSFGWNTEAFF | TGTGCCAGCAGCTTAAGTTTCGGATGGAACACTGAAGCTTTCTTT
TRBJ1-5 | NA | TRBV19 | NA | CASSTSGASNQPQHF | TGTGCCAGTAGTACTAGTGGGGCTAGCAATCAGCCCCAGCATTTT
TRBJ1-1 | TRBD1 | TRBV28 | NA | CASRGGTGKNTEAFF | TGTGCCAGCAGGGGGGGGACAGGTAAAAACACTGAAGCTTTCTTT
TRBJ2-7 | NA | TRBV28 | once | CASSSSPPEQYF | TGTGCCAGCAGTTCCAGTCCGCCCGAGCAGTACTTC
TRBJ1-6 | NA | TRBV6-1 | NA | CASIGRVANSPLHF | TGTGCCAGCATAGGGAGGGTTGCCAATTCACCCCTCCACTTT
TRBJ2-3 | NA | TRBV5-1 | NA | CASSLGNLDTQYF | TGCGCCAGCAGCTTGGGAAACTTAGATACGCAGTATTTT
TRBJ1-5 | TRBD1 | TRBV18 | few | CASSPDRADSNQPQHF | TGTGCCAGCTCCCCGGACAGGGCGGACAGCAATCAGCCCCAGCATTTT
TRBJ1-4 | NA | TRBV7-8 | NA | CASSLRANEKLFF | TGTGCCAGCAGCTTAAGAGCTAATGAAAAACTGTTTTTT
TRBJ2-5 | TRBD1 | TRBV5-1 | NA | CASSLTGGRQETQYF | TGCGCCAGCAGCTTAACAGGGGGCCGACAAGAGACCCAGTACTTC
TRBJ1-1 | NA | TRBV6-5 | NA | CASTQPGGTEAFF | TGTGCCAGCACCCAACCTGGGGGGACTGAAGCTTTCTTT
TRBJ1-5 | NA | TRBV7-2 | NA | CASSLGQAGWGQPQHF | TGTGCCAGCAGCTTAGGACAGGCAGGTTGGGGTCAGCCCCAGCATTTT
TRBJ1-6 | NA | TRBV27 | NA | CASTAQGSYNSPLHF | TGTGCCAGCACCGCACAGGGTTCCTATAATTCACCCCTCCACTTT
TRBJ2-4 | NA | TRBV9 | NA | CASSGAQESVSKNIQYF | TGTGCCAGCAGCGGAGCCCAGGAATCCGTCTCCAAAAACATTCAGTACTTC
TRBJ1-4 | TRBD1 | TRBV4-1 | NA | CASSQEVTGNEKLFF | TGCGCCAGCAGCCAAGAGGTGACAGGGAATGAAAAACTGTTTTTT
TRBJ2-7 | TRBD1 | TRBV11-1 | NA | CASSRYGTGGVYEQYF | TGTGCCAGCAGCCGTTACGGGACAGGGGGAGTCTACGAGCAGTACTTC
TRBJ2-3 | TRBD1 | TRBV5-1 | NA | CASSLTTGGSGTDTQYF | TGCGCCAGCAGCCTAACGACAGGGGGCTCGGGCACAGATACGCAGTATTTT
TRBJ2-2 | TRBD2 | TRBV9 | NA | CASSVGSGAATGELFF | TGTGCCAGCAGCGTAGGGAGCGGGGCGGCCACCGGGGAGCTGTTTTTT
TRBJ2-7 | NA | TRBV6-5 | NA | CASSYESGTSYEQYF | TGTGCCAGCAGTTACGAATCCGGGACAAGCTACGAGCAGTACTTC
TRBJ2-7 | NA | TRBV5-1 | NA | CASSVGTAEQYF | TGCGCCAGCAGCGTAGGCACGGCCGAGCAGTACTTC
TRBJ2-5 | NA | TRBV28 | NA | CASSLKETQYF | TGTGCCAGCAGTTTAAAAGAGACCCAGTACTTC
TRBJ2-6 | NA | TRBV7-9 | NA | CASSNPTGLGANVLTF | TGTGCCAGCAGCAACCCTACAGGGCTGGGGGCCAACGTCCTGACTTTC
TRBJ2-3 | NA | TRBV11-2 | once | CASSSGLALSTDTQYF | TGTGCCAGCAGCTCCGGACTCGCGCTTAGCACAGATACGCAGTATTTT
TRBJ2-5 | NA | TRBV4-1 | NA | CASSQAGQLGTQYF | TGCGCCAGCAGCCAGGCGGGACAGTTAGGGACCCAGTACTTC
TRBJ1-1 | TRBD1 | TRBV4-2 | NA | CASSQGPQTGRNEAFF | TGTGCCAGCAGCCAAGGCCCCCAGACAGGGCGGAATGAAGCTTTCTTT
TRBJ2-3 | TRBD2 | TRBV7-2 | NA | CASSLRTSGGSSTDTQYF | TGTGCCAGCAGCCTAAGGACTAGCGGGGGGTCTAGCACAGATACGCAGTATTTT
TRBJ1-1 | NA | TRBV6-4 | NA | CASSVRSNTEAFF | TGTGCCAGCAGTGTTCGATCTAACACTGAAGCTTTCTTT
TRBJ2-1 | TRBD1 | TRBV27 | NA | CASSRRDRGNEQFF | TGTGCCAGCAGTCGCCGGGACAGGGGTAATGAGCAGTTCTTC
TRBJ2-3 | NA | TRBV7-6 | NA | CASSLGGKADTQYF | TGTGCCAGCAGCTTAGGGGGGAAGGCAGATACGCAGTATTTT
TRBJ2-1 | NA | TRBV25-1 | NA | CASSATGNEQFF | TGTGCCAGCAGTGCCACGGGCAATGAGCAGTTCTTC
TRBJ1-1 | TRBD1 | TRBV18 | NA | CASSPMGPGGMNTEAFF | TGTGCCAGCTCACCAATGGGGCCAGGGGGTATGAACACTGAAGCTTTCTTT
TRBJ2-5 | NA | TRBV5-4 | NA | CASSLGRNQETQYF | TGTGCCAGCAGCTTGGGACGGAACCAAGAGACCCAGTACTTC
TRBJ2-6 | NA | TRBV11-2 | NA | CASTLSGANVLTF | TGTGCCAGCACCCTCTCTGGGGCCAACGTCCTGACTTTC
TRBJ2-7 | NA | TRBV9 | NA | CASSVSPRHEQYF | TGTGCCAGCAGCGTATCCCCGAGGCACGAGCAGTACTTC
TRBJ2-2 | TRBD1 | TRBV7-2 | NA | CASRPHRTGRDTGELFF | TGTGCCAGCAGACCTCACCGGACAGGGAGAGACACCGGGGAGCTGTTTTTT
TRBJ2-7 | NA | TRBV18 | NA | CASSPFGQTTYEQYF | TGTGCCAGCTCACCCTTCGGACAGACGACCTACGAGCAGTACTTC
TRBJ1-2 | NA | TRBV25-1 | NA | CASTRDNYGYTF | TGTGCCAGCACCCGGGACAACTATGGCTACACCTTC
TRBJ1-6 | NA | TRBV7-6 | NA | CASSPTPGRNSPLHF | TGTGCCAGCAGTCCTACGCCAGGGCGTAATTCACCCCTCCACTTT
TRBJ1-1 | NA | TRBV5-6 | NA | CASSLWDLRADTEAFF | TGTGCCAGCAGCTTGTGGGACCTTAGGGCGGACACTGAAGCTTTCTTT
TRBJ1-1 | TRBD1 | TRBV18 | NA | CASSPFGTGGTEAFF | TGTGCCAGCTCACCGTTTGGAACAGGGGGCACTGAAGCTTTCTTT
TRBJ2-7 | NA | TRBV6-6 | NA | CASRGEGTYEQYF | TGTGCCAGCAGGGGAGAGGGAACCTACGAGCAGTACTTC
TRBJ1-3 | NA | TRBV4-2 | few | CASSPGGGPGNTIYF | TGTGCCAGCAGCCCTGGTGGGGGGCCGGGAAACACCATATATTTT
TRBJ2-7 | NA | TRBV4-3 | once | CASSQGGASSYEQYF | TGCGCCAGCAGCCAAGGTGGGGCGAGCTCCTACGAGCAGTACTTC
TRBJ1-2 | NA | TRBV6-5 | NA | CASSLDPFYGYTF | TGTGCCAGCAGCTTGGATCCATTCTATGGCTACACCTTC
TRBJ2-7 | NA | TRBV30 | NA | CAWSLTGYEQYF | TGTGCCTGGAGTTTAACCGGCTACGAGCAGTACTTC
TRBJ1-3 | NA | TRBV18 | NA | CASSITAGDGNTIYF | TGTGCCAGCTCGATCACGGCAGGGGACGGAAACACCATATATTTT
TRBJ1-1 | NA | TRBV29-1 | NA | CSARVGDGRTNTEAFF | TGCAGCGCTAGGGTCGGAGACGGACGGACGAACACTGAAGCTTTCTTT
TRBJ1-2 | NA | TRBV19 | NA | CASSNSLGGYGDGYTF | TGTGCCAGTAGTAATTCCCTGGGGGGGTACGGCGATGGCTACACCTTC